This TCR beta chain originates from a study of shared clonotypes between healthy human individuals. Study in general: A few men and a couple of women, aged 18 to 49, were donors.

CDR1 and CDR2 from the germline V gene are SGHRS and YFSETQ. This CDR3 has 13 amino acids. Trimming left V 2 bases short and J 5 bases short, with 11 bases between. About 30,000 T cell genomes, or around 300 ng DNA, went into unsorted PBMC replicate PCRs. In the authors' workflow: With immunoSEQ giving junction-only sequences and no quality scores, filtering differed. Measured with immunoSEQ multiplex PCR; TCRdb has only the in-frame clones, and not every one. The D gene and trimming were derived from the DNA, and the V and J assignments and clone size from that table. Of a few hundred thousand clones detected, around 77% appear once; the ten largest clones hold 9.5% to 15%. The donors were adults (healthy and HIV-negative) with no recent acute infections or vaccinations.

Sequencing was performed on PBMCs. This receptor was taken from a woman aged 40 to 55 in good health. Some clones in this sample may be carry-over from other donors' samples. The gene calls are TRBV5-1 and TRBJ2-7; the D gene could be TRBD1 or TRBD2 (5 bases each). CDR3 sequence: CASSLGTANEQYF. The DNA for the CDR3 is TGCGCCAGCAGCTTAGGGACCGCAAACGAGCAGTACTTC.